The 8 T cell receptor beta chains below were found in one sample sequenced in a study of long-term antiretroviral therapy in people with HIV. Survey level was the resolution at which the v3.0 immunoSEQ assay ran. Sequencing used immunoSEQ multiplex PCR; TCRdb keeps in-frame clones, though not all of them. In the table there are about 28,000 clones, more than 70% of which are singletons. This material consisted of unsorted PBMCs, taken 1.5 years before starting antiretroviral therapy. The receptors stem from a man aged 18 to 30 with HIV.

V and J are TRBV10-3 and TRBJ1-2; D ambiguous. Trimming took off 4 bases at V and 1 base at J, with 7 bases between the two ends. The CDR3 covers 13 residues. Germline CDR1 is ENHRY and CDR2 is SYGVKD. The CDR3 nucleotides are TGTGCCATCAGTGTGGAGAGTAACTATGGCTACACCTTC. It translates to CAISVESNYGYTF.

The chain has TRBV5-4 and TRBJ2-7; TRBD1 matches 12 bases. J gave up 2 bases and V 4 bases, and 4 bases lay outside the gene matches. The CDR3 extends over 15 amino acids. Germline assignment: CDR1 SGHNT and CDR2 YYREEE (reference sequence). The CDR3 here is CASSDRDRGPYEQYF. Written as DNA, the CDR3 is TGTGCCAGCAGCGATCGGGACAGGGGGCCCTACGAGCAGTACTTC.

This chain uses TRBV30 with TRBJ1-2; D gene unclear. Deletions cut 5 bases from V and 8 bases from J, with 12 bases between. Germline V gene lookup returns CDR1 GTSNPN and CDR2 SVGIG (reference sequence). This CDR3 is built from 11 residues. The CDR3 DNA reads as TGTGCCTGGGGCCGGCCTGGGGGCTACACCTTC. It specifies CAWGRPGGYTF. The entire variable domain, with the rest obtained from reference TRBV30 and TRBJ1-2, is as follows: SQTIHQWPATLVQPVGSPLSLECTVEGTSNPNLYWYRQAAGRGLQLLFYSVGIGQISSEVPQNLSASRPQDRQFILSSKKLLLSDSGFYLCAWGRPGGYTFGSGTRLTVV.

This chain links TRBV5-1 with TRBJ2-2; D gene ambiguous. Deletions cut 2 bases from V and 4 bases from J, with 9 bases between. The length of the CDR3 is 14 residues. Per germline, CDR1 SGHRS and CDR2 YFSETQ. CDR3 coding DNA: TGCGCCAGCAGCTTTTTTGGGTTCACCGGGGAGCTGTTTTTT. Translated: CASSFFGFTGELFF.

This sequence joins TRBV21-1 and TRBJ1-2; the DNA was not compared with TRBD1, the D call given in the table. TRBV21-1 corresponds to a pseudogene. This CDR3 is built from 15 residues. The CDR3 DNA sequence: TGTGCCAGCAGCAGACAGACGGACACTAACTATGGCTACACCTTC. This codes for CASSRQTDTNYGYTF.

The chain combines TRBV18 with TRBJ1-1; possibly TRBD1 for D (5 bases). V lost 6 bases and J 1 base, leaving 18 bases between the germline ends. CDR1 and CDR2 (germline): KGHSH, LQKENI. This CDR3 has 16 amino acids. CDR3 residues: CASSAASGKGNTEAFF. CDR3 nucleotide sequence: TGTGCCAGCTCGGCAGCCTCAGGGAAAGGGAACACTGAAGCTTTCTTT. The full variable domain, its missing parts supplied by reference TRBV18 and TRBJ1-1, is NAGVMQNPRHLVRRRGQEARLRCSPMKGHSHVYWYRQLPEEGLKFMVYLQKENIIDESGMPKERFSAEFPKEGPSILRIQQVVRGDSAAYFCASSAASGKGNTEAFFGQGTRLTVV.

This clone showed up just once. The J gene is TRBJ2-3, the V gene TRBV6-4; 7 bases are shared with TRBD1. Germline V lookup: CDR1 MRHNA, CDR2 SNTAGT. V was pared by 5 bases and J by 2 bases, with 13 bases of the junction left unmatched. The CDR3 contains 17 residues. For the CDR3, the DNA is TGTGCCAGCAGTTCTACAGAGATGGGACAGCACACAGATACGCAGTATTTT. Residues: CASSSTEMGQHTDTQYF.

The chain carries TRBV21-1 and TRBJ2-1; the table's D call, TRBD2, was not checked against the DNA. TRBV21-1 is shown as a pseudogene. The CDR3 spans 13 residues. In DNA form, the CDR3 reads TGTGCCAGCACTGGACTAGCCCACAATGAGCAGTTCTTC. It is translated as CASTGLAHNEQFF.